One and the same sample provided the 25 T cell receptor beta chains below, sequenced in a study of T cells after yellow fever vaccination (dated by TCRdb to the late 2010s). Read against the paper, the sample's treatment or condition label means: live attenuated yellow fever vaccine strain. To prepare the library, 5' RACE was applied. The listed sequencing device is Illumina HiSeq 2500. TCRdb itself trimmed the public reads at Q25 with fastp, ran MiXCR and retained productive beta chains. Each CDR3 protein appears once, grouped with its most common genes and DNA. In this sample the table shows tens of thousands of distinct CDR3 sequences, about 7.4% of which occur a single time. Around 28% of the sample is taken by the ten largest. Material: CD8+ T cells sorted from PBMCs, obtained approximately 16 days after the first yellow fever vaccination. The receptors were gathered from a man between 18 and 35 years old who received the YFV17D yellow fever vaccine.

This clonotype was observed at least ten times. The genes are TRBV4-1 and TRBJ1-1; D is unclear. CDR3 length equals 13 residues. Germline V gives CDR1 MGHRA, CDR2 YSYEKL. The germline V and J ends were trimmed by 1 base and 11 bases, with 14 bases remaining between them. Here the CDR3 reads CASSQVEVAAAFF. For the CDR3, the DNA is TGCGCCAGCAGCCAAGTAGAAGTCGCGGCCGCTTTCTTT.

This clonotype was seen many times. The chain is built from TRBV12-3 or TRBV12-4 and TRBJ1-4, with D unclear. CDR3 length equals 14 residues. Deletions cut 5 bases from V and 2 bases from J, with 9 bases between. Written as DNA, the CDR3 is TGTGCCAGCAGTCCTAGTGGGACTAATGAAAAACTGTTTTTT. Protein sequence: CASSPSGTNEKLFF.

Points on this clonotype: Being one base from a much bigger clone, this may be a read error. The V and J genes are TRBV7-6 and TRBJ2-3; D tentatively fits TRBD1 or TRBD2 (5 bases each). The length of the CDR3 is 14 residues. V was clipped by 8 bases and J by 3 bases, with 15 bases between them. The germline V gene has CDR1 SGHVS and CDR2 FNYEAQ. The CDR3 reads CASCASWGTDTQYF. The CDR3 nucleotides read TGTGCCAGCTGCGCTAGCTGGGGGACAGATACGCAGTATTTT.

The J gene is TRBJ2-6, the V gene TRBV5-1; D is unclear. Trimming left V 0 bases short and J 4 bases short, with 17 bases between. The CDR3 length is 18 residues. Germline CDR1 SGHRS, CDR2 YFSETQ. CDR3 DNA: TGCGCCAGCAGCTTGGCCACCGCCAGGCTCTCCGGGGCCAACGTCCTGACTTTC. The encoded protein is CASSLATARLSGANVLTF.

This sequence joins TRBV7-9 and TRBJ2-1; D remains ambiguous. The CDR3 is 16 residues long. Germline assignment: CDR1 SEHNR and CDR2 FQNEAQ (reference sequence). V was shortened by 3 bases and J by 5 bases, with 17 bases between the two germline ends. CDR3 amino acids: CASSFYRSSSHNEQFF. For the CDR3, the DNA is TGTGCCAGCAGCTTCTACCGGAGTAGTTCCCACAATGAGCAGTTCTTC.

This clonotype was observed many times. The chain joins TRBV30 to TRBJ2-7; no firm D call. Deletions cut 2 bases from V and 1 base from J, with 12 bases between. CDR3 length equals 14 residues. Per the germline V gene, CDR1 is GTSNPN and CDR2 is SVGIG (reference sequence). CDR3 coding DNA: TGTGCCTGGAGTAGCGTCTCGATTTCCTACGAGCAGTACTTC. It yields the protein CAWSSVSISYEQYF. The full variable domain, in which reference TRBV30 and TRBJ2-7 provide the parts outside the CDR3, is SQTIHQWPATLVQPVGSPLSLECTVEGTSNPNLYWYRQAAGRGLQLLFYSVGIGQISSEVPQNLSASRPQDRQFILSSKKLLLSDSGFYLCAWSSVSISYEQYFGPGTRLTVT.

The chain links TRBV6-2 or TRBV6-3 to TRBJ2-2; a possible D gene is TRBD1 (6 bases). V was cut by 5 bases and J by 1 base, with 11 bases left in between. The CDR3 consists of 15 residues. CDR1 is MNHEY and CDR2 is SVGEGT in the germline V gene. CDR3 amino acids: CASSNLQGNTGELFF. The CDR3 DNA follows: TGTGCCAGCAGTAATCTACAGGGGAACACCGGGGAGCTGTTTTTT.

This clonotype was observed at least ten times. The chain couples TRBV7-6 to TRBJ2-3; D might be TRBD1 or TRBD2, each matching 5 bases. The ends were cut back, 6 bases at V and 2 bases at J, with 18 bases in the middle. The CDR3 sequence is 16 residues long. Germline assignment: CDR1 SGHVS and CDR2 FNYEAQ. This CDR3 reads CASSRGPGRTTDTQYF. The CDR3 nucleotides read TGTGCCAGCAGTCGGGGACCGGGACGGACCACAGATACGCAGTATTTT.

This clonotype came up many times. The chain carries TRBV7-9 and TRBJ2-5, with D hard to call. This CDR3 is built from 11 residues. From germline, CDR1 is SEHNR and CDR2 FQNEAQ (reference sequence). Trimming shortened V by 4 bases and J by 0 bases, and 0 bases separated the two germline ends. The CDR3 DNA follows: TGTGCCAGCAGCTACCAAGAGACCCAGTACTTC. Protein: CASSYQETQYF. The full variable domain, rest sourced from reference TRBV7-9 and TRBJ2-5, is DTGVSQNPRHKITKRGQNVTFRCDPISEHNRLYWYRQTLGQGPEFLTYFQNEAQLEKSRLLSDRFSAERPKGSFSTLEIQRTEQGDSAMYLCASSYQETQYFGPGTRLLVL.

This clonotype has ten or more counts. The gene calls are TRBV12-3 or TRBV12-4 and TRBJ2-7; D may be TRBD1 (6 bases). This CDR3 is built from 18 residues. V was clipped by 7 bases and J by 0 bases, with 25 bases between them. CDR3 nucleotide sequence: TGTGCCAGCACCCTTTCAGTGGACAGCGATCCTAGCTCCTACGAGCAGTACTTC. It codes for CASTLSVDSDPSSYEQYF.

CDR3 nucleotide sequence: TGTGCCAGTATGGGGACTAGCGGGGGTAGCGGGGAGCTGTTTTTT. This encodes CASMGTSGGSGELFF. This chain uses TRBV9 with TRBJ2-2, with 14 bases fitting TRBD2. Trimming took 8 bases from V and 7 from J; bases not matched to a gene: 7. This CDR3 has 15 amino acids. Germline loops: CDR1 SGDLS, CDR2 YYNGEE.

Details on this clonotype: This may be a read error: a much more frequent sequence differs by one nucleotide. V and J are TRBV4-3 and TRBJ2-4; 9 nucleotides match TRBD1. Per the germline V gene, CDR1 is LGHNA and CDR2 is YSLEER. The CDR3 consists of 15 residues. CDR3 in DNA: TGCCCCAGCAGCCCAGGACAGGGGTCGGAAAACATTCAGTACTTC. Residues: CPSSPGQGSENIQYF.

This clonotype was seen repeatedly, ten times or more. The chain has TRBV20-1 and TRBJ2-7; D is perhaps TRBD1 (5 bases). In germline, CDR1 is DFQATT, CDR2 SNEGSKA (reference sequence). The CDR3 contains 15 residues. V was trimmed by 0 bases and J by 0 bases, leaving 12 bases between them. The CDR3, as DNA: TGCAGTGCTAGAGATGACCGACAGAGCTCCTACGAGCAGTACGTC. Amino acid sequence: CSARDDRQSSYEQYV.

This clonotype was recorded at least ten times. This chain links TRBV19 with TRBJ2-4, with D perhaps TRBD1 or TRBD2 (5 bases each). Germline CDR1 and CDR2: LNHDA and SQIVND (reference sequence). V dropped 10 bases and J dropped 11 bases, with 12 bases sitting between them. The CDR3 contains 10 residues. CDR3 residues: CATFGGVQYF. As DNA, the CDR3 is TGTGCCACCTTTGGGGGAGTTCAGTACTTC.

The rearrangement uses TRBV4-3 and TRBJ1-3; no firm D call. V gave up 1 base and J gave up 0 bases, with 10 bases separating them. The germline V gene has CDR1 LGHNA and CDR2 YSLEER. The CDR3 contains 16 residues. CDR3 region: CASSQGPAGSGNTIYF. For the CDR3, the DNA is TGCGCCAGCAGCCAAGGCCCTGCGGGCTCTGGAAACACCATATATTTT.

The chain combines TRBV11-1 with TRBJ2-3, with 12 bases that match TRBD2. The V and J ends lost 4 bases and 0 bases, in that order; junction bases with no gene match: 14. The germline CDR1 and CDR2 sequences are SGHAT and FQDESV (reference sequence). This CDR3 spans 20 amino acids. Here the CDR3 reads CASSSTQRLAGVSSTDTQYF. CDR3 nucleotide sequence: TGTGCCAGCAGCTCCACCCAAAGACTAGCGGGGGTTTCTAGCACAGATACGCAGTATTTT.

This clonotype was observed many times. The chain combines TRBV6-2 or TRBV6-3 with TRBJ2-3, with D tentatively TRBD2 (6 bases). Trimming removed 6 bases at V and 0 bases at J, with 19 bases between. Germline values: CDR1 MNHEY, CDR2 SVGEGT. The CDR3 consists of 17 residues. The CDR3 DNA is TGTGCCAGCAGCCCCCTAGGTCGGGGGAAGAGCACAGATACGCAGTATTTT. Encoded protein: CASSPLGRGKSTDTQYF.

Ten or more counts support this clonotype. The chain recombines TRBV9 with TRBJ2-7; D gene ambiguous. The CDR3 consists of 15 residues. Germline V gene data show CDR1 as SGDLS and CDR2 as YYNGEE. V lost 1 base and J 3 bases, leaving 14 bases between the germline ends. CDR3 coding DNA: TGTGCCAGCAGCGTAACGGCAGGTATGGACTACGAGCAGTACTTC. Translated: CASSVTAGMDYEQYF.

In its sample, this clonotype was seen many times. The chain combines TRBV4-2 with TRBJ2-3; no firm D call. The CDR3 runs 12 residues. From germline, CDR1 is LGHNA and CDR2 YNFKEQ. V was trimmed by 8 bases and J by 6 bases, leaving 12 bases between them. The CDR3 reads CASGGASDTQYF. CDR3 in DNA: TGTGCCAGCGGCGGCGCGTCCGATACGCAGTATTTT.

There are a few counts of this clonotype. The chain has TRBV4-2 and TRBJ2-3, with D possibly being TRBD1 (6 bases). Per germline, CDR1 LGHNA and CDR2 YNFKEQ. V gave up 6 bases and J gave up 0 bases, with 19 bases separating them. This CDR3 comprises 17 residues. CDR3: CASSHPPGQMSTDTQYF. CDR3 coding DNA: TGTGCCAGCAGTCATCCCCCGGGACAAATGAGCACAGATACGCAGTATTTT.

This clonotype was observed at least ten times. The V gene is TRBV3-1, the J gene TRBJ2-7, with 11 nucleotides matching TRBD2. The germline CDR1 and CDR2 sequences are LGHDT and YNNKEL (reference sequence). V dropped 6 bases and J dropped 6; count of bases not matched to a gene: 7. The CDR3 contains 14 residues. The CDR3 DNA reads as TGTGCCAGCAGTGATAGCGGGGGGGCCGTCGAGCAGTACTTC. This gives the protein CASSDSGGAVEQYF.

At least ten counts were recorded for this clonotype. The chain joins TRBV6-5 to TRBJ2-7; D is undetermined. V was clipped by 2 bases and J by 2 bases, with 13 bases between them. Germline V CDR1 and CDR2: MNHEY, SVGAGI. CDR3 length: 15 amino acids. Here the CDR3 reads CASSYLSGTTYEQYF. The CDR3 DNA reads as TGTGCCAGCAGTTACCTTTCAGGTACCACCTACGAGCAGTACTTC.

This clonotype was recorded at least ten times. The J gene is TRBJ2-7, the V gene TRBV5-1, with 9 bases lining up with TRBD1. V was pared by 7 bases and J by 1 base, with 9 bases of the junction left unmatched. CDR1 is SGHRS and CDR2 is YFSETQ in the germline V gene. This CDR3 is 15 amino acids long. The CDR3 coding sequence is TGCGCCAGCTCGAATACGGGACAGGGTTCCTACGAGCAGTACTTC. Its protein product is CASSNTGQGSYEQYF.

This clonotype was observed at least ten times. The V call is TRBV9, the J call TRBJ2-5, with D possibly called TRBD1 or TRBD2 (5 bases each). From germline, CDR1 is SGDLS and CDR2 YYNGEE. Trimming removed 4 bases from V and 5 bases from J, with 18 bases in between. The CDR3 has 15 residues. The CDR3 DNA reads TGTGCCAGCAGCCCAGGGACCACAAGCGGCGAGACCCAGTACTTC. Its protein is CASSPGTTSGETQYF.

This clonotype has ten or more counts. The V and J genes are TRBV6-2 or TRBV6-3 and TRBJ1-5, with unresolved D. This CDR3 spans 14 amino acids. Trimming pared 6 bases from V and 6 bases from J, leaving 15 bases between. Germline V gene data show CDR1 as MNHEY and CDR2 as SVGEGT. CDR3 sequence (DNA): TGTGCCAGCAGCCTGTTCGGACCCGGTCAGCCCCAGCATTTT. This sequence encodes CASSLFGPGQPQHF.